These T cell receptor beta chains were read from a single sample in a study of blood T cell repertoires in COVID-19. The method was immunoSEQ multiplex PCR; TCRdb's version includes in-frame clones alone and lacks a portion of them. This sample has tens of thousands of clones, with around four fifths found just once. Sequencing used peripheral blood. The source of these receptors is an elderly man with active or convalescent COVID-19. Each CDR3 is given with its conserved first and last residue. D genes are given only for firm matches. Clone size is given for some rows only: seen once, a few or many times, or a class if the clone is expanded.

clone_size	v_call	j_call	d_call	cdr3_aa	cdr3_nt
-	TRBV7-2	TRBJ2-1	-	CASSLGLPRGNEQFF	TGTGCCAGCAGCTTAGGCCTCCCGCGGGGCAATGAGCAGTTCTTC
-	TRBV12-3/TRBV12-4	TRBJ2-7	-	CASSSSEEQYF	TGTGCCAGCAGCTCGTCGGAGGAGCAGTACTTC
-	TRBV30	TRBJ1-4	TRBD1	CASGTADEKLFF	TGTGCCTCCGGGACAGCAGATGAAAAACTGTTTTTT
-	TRBV25-1	TRBJ2-1	TRBD2	CASTRLAGTDNEQFF	TGTGCCAGCACTAGACTAGCGGGAACCGACAATGAGCAGTTCTTC
-	TRBV6-2/TRBV6-3	TRBJ1-4	-	CASSYSQHSPTF	TGTGCCAGCAGTTACTCGCAGCACAGCCCCACTTTT
-	TRBV12-3/TRBV12-4	TRBJ1-6	-	CASSATFTSPLHF	TGTGCCAGCAGTGCTACTTTCACTTCACCCCTCCACTTT
-	TRBV19	TRBJ1-4	-	CASSTKKGPTVEKLFF	TGTGCCAGTAGTACGAAAAAGGGGCCAACTGTAGAAAAACTGTTTTTT
-	TRBV28	TRBJ2-2	TRBD1	CASSSAGTVNTGELFF	TGTGCCAGCAGCTCCGCCGGGACAGTAAACACCGGGGAGCTGTTTTTT
-	TRBV11-2	TRBJ2-7	TRBD1	CASSTGTGGLEQYF	TGTGCCAGCAGCACCGGGACAGGGGGCCTGGAGCAGTACTTC
-	TRBV6-4	TRBJ1-5	-	CASSTEGGGNQPQHF	TGTGCCAGCTCTACTGAGGGTGGAGGCAATCAGCCCCAGCATTTT
once	TRBV7-9	TRBJ2-6	-	CASSLEGAGANVLTF	TGTGCCAGCAGCTTAGAAGGGGCTGGGGCCAACGTCCTGACTTTC
-	TRBV5-1	TRBJ1-1	-	CASSLGTEYTEAFF	TGCGCCAGCAGCTTGGGGACAGAATACACTGAAGCTTTCTTT
-	TRBV7-8	TRBJ2-4	TRBD1	CASSFGQGMRNIQYF	TGTGCCAGCAGCTTCGGACAGGGGATGAGAAACATTCAGTACTTC
-	TRBV7-9	TRBJ2-7	TRBD1	CASSPGQGREYEQYF	TGTGCCAGCAGCCCCGGACAGGGACGTGAGTACGAGCAGTACTTC
-	TRBV10-3	TRBJ1-1	TRBD1	CAISAGTGATLEAFF	TGTGCCATCAGTGCCGGGACAGGGGCGACTTTGGAAGCTTTCTTT
-	TRBV3-1/TRBV3-2	TRBJ1-2	-	CASSPSGGSYTF	TGTGCCAGCAGCCCCTCCGGGGGTAGCTACACCTTC
-	TRBV7-8	TRBJ1-2	-	CASSLRDSPLYGYTF	TGTGCCAGCAGCCTGAGAGACAGTCCGCTCTATGGCTACACCTTC
-	TRBV7-9	TRBJ2-3	-	CASSLGGGADTQYF	TGTGCCAGCAGCTTAGGCGGAGGGGCCGATACGCAGTATTTT
-	TRBV6-5	TRBJ1-1	-	CASGIKQGPSGAFF	TGTGCCAGCGGAATTAAACAGGGACCCTCTGGGGCTTTCTTT
-	TRBV6-2/TRBV6-3	TRBJ2-1	-	CASSFTSNEQFF	TGTGCCAGCAGCTTTACTAGCAATGAGCAGTTCTTC
-	TRBV6-2/TRBV6-3	TRBJ1-2	TRBD1	CASSPRQGANYGYTF	TGTGCCAGCAGCCCCCGACAGGGCGCCAACTATGGCTACACCTTC
once	TRBV2	TRBJ2-7	TRBD2	CASNPGLGRYEQYF	TGTGCCAGCAACCCGGGACTAGGTCGCTACGAGCAGTACTTC
few	TRBV5-6	TRBJ2-3	TRBD2	CASSLNNLAGRRDTQYF	TGTGCCAGCAGCTTGAATAACCTAGCGGGGCGCCGGGATACGCAGTATTTT
-	TRBV18	TRBJ1-2	-	CASSPGRGDDGYTF	TGTGCCAGCTCACCGGGCAGGGGAGATGATGGCTACACCTTC
-	TRBV9	TRBJ1-5	TRBD1	CASSRQGGNQPQHF	TGTGCCAGCAGTAGACAGGGGGGGAATCAGCCCCAGCATTTT
-	TRBV5-4	TRBJ2-3	TRBD2	CASSSGLANTDTQYF	TGTGCCAGCAGCTCAGGACTAGCGAACACAGATACGCAGTATTTT
-	TRBV19	TRBJ2-2	-	CASRTTGFSTGELFF	TGTGCCAGTAGAACTACAGGGTTTTCCACCGGGGAGCTGTTTTTT
-	TRBV12-5	TRBJ1-3	TRBD1	CASGQRGPGNTIYF	TGTGCTAGTGGCCAAAGGGGGCCTGGAAACACCATATATTTT
few	TRBV29-1	TRBJ2-1	TRBD2	CSVEAGGSEQFF	TGCAGCGTTGAAGCGGGGGGGAGTGAGCAGTTCTTC
-	TRBV19	TRBJ1-4	TRBD1	CASSRDRGREKLFF	TGTGCCAGTAGCCGGGACAGGGGACGTGAAAAACTGTTTTTT
-	TRBV14	TRBJ2-2	-	CASSHVAGELFF	TGTGCCAGCAGCCACGTCGCCGGGGAGCTGTTTTTT
-	TRBV2	TRBJ1-1	-	CASSEALLGRTNTEAFF	TGTGCCAGCAGTGAAGCGCTTTTGGGCAGAACGAACACTGAAGCTTTCTTT
-	TRBV28	TRBJ2-6	-	CAISGRDSGANVLTF	TGTGCCATCAGTGGACGGGACTCTGGGGCCAACGTCCTGACTTTC
-	TRBV27	TRBJ2-7	TRBD1	CASNQGQVGEQYF	TGTGCCAGCAACCAAGGACAGGTCGGCGAGCAGTACTTC
-	TRBV19	TRBJ2-3	TRBD1	CASSKDRGEDTQYF	TGTGCCAGTAGTAAGGACAGGGGGGAAGATACGCAGTATTTT
-	TRBV7-2	TRBJ2-3	-	CASTRGIAISTDTQYF	TGTGCCAGCACCCGGGGGATAGCCATTAGCACAGATACGCAGTATTTT
-	TRBV4-2	TRBJ1-3	-	CASSQDLWQAKNTIYF	TGTGCCAGCAGCCAAGATCTGTGGCAGGCGAAAAACACCATATATTTT
-	TRBV28	TRBJ2-3	-	CASSGQFDTQYF	TGTGCCAGCAGCGGACAGTTTGATACGCAGTATTTT
-	TRBV6-6	TRBJ2-1	TRBD2	CASSRGGPGEQFF	TGTGCCAGCAGCCGGGGGGGCCCAGGTGAGCAGTTCTTC
-	TRBV5-1	TRBJ2-1	TRBD2	CASSSPRTSGVNEQFF	TGCGCCAGCAGCTCACCAAGGACTAGCGGGGTAAATGAGCAGTTCTTC
-	TRBV7-7	TRBJ2-5	TRBD2	CASSLASGGRQETQYF	TGTGCTAGCAGCCTTGCTAGCGGGGGGCGCCAAGAGACCCAGTACTTC
-	TRBV11-2	TRBJ2-1	TRBD2	CASSLGRSGGPLNEQFF	TGTGCCAGCAGCTTAGGGAGAAGCGGGGGTCCGTTAAATGAGCAGTTCTTC
-	TRBV7-2	TRBJ2-7	-	CASSPLGVEQYF	TGTGCCAGCAGCCCCCTCGGGGTCGAGCAGTACTTC
-	TRBV24-1	TRBJ2-1	-	CATSDNEAGYEQFF	TGTGCCACCAGTGATAATGAGGCAGGGTATGAGCAGTTCTTC
-	TRBV11-2	TRBJ2-1	-	CASSIAPGSYNEQFF	TGTGCCAGCAGCATAGCCCCGGGGTCCTACAATGAGCAGTTCTTC
-	TRBV4-1	TRBJ2-7	TRBD1	CASSHGTAYEQYF	TGCGCCAGCAGCCACGGGACAGCCTACGAGCAGTACTTC
-	TRBV12-5	TRBJ2-3	TRBD2	CASGLGAGGPTDTQYF	TGTGCTAGTGGTTTGGGGGCGGGAGGGCCCACAGATACGCAGTATTTT
-	TRBV5-1	TRBJ1-2	TRBD1	CASSLEGQGYGYTF	TGCGCCAGCAGCTTGGAGGGACAGGGATATGGCTACACCTTC
-	TRBV3-1/TRBV3-2	TRBJ2-3	TRBD1	CASSRDREGADTQYF	TGTGCCAGCAGCCGGGACAGGGAAGGCGCAGATACGCAGTATTTT
-	TRBV6-5	TRBJ2-7	TRBD1	CASSYRDRAYEQYF	TGTGCCAGCAGTTACCGGGACAGGGCCTACGAGCAGTACTTC
-	TRBV10-3	TRBJ1-1	-	CAISDSTNTEAFF	TGTGCCATCAGCGACAGTACGAACACTGAAGCTTTCTTT
few	TRBV2	TRBJ2-3	TRBD1	CASRKTGIGADTQYF	TGTGCCAGCAGGAAGACAGGGATTGGTGCAGATACGCAGTATTTT
-	TRBV7-9	TRBJ2-6	TRBD1	CASSLGQGFGTGANVLTF	TGTGCCAGCAGCTTAGGACAGGGCTTCGGTACTGGGGCCAACGTCCTGACTTTC
-	TRBV10-1	TRBJ2-1	-	CASSDRLGNNEQFF	TGCGCCAGCAGTGATCGTCTAGGAAACAATGAGCAGTTCTTC
-	TRBV10-2	TRBJ1-6	-	CASSDSVYNSPLHF	TGCGCCAGCAGTGATTCGGTGTATAATTCACCCCTCCACTTT
-	TRBV6-5	TRBJ2-7	TRBD1	CASSYKAGGYEQYF	TGTGCCAGCAGTTACAAGGCAGGGGGCTACGAGCAGTACTTC
-	TRBV4-1	TRBJ1-3	TRBD1	CASSQGPGTGGGNTIYF	TGCGCCAGCAGCCAAGGCCCCGGGACAGGGGGTGGAAACACCATATATTTT
few	TRBV6-5	TRBJ2-2	-	CASSPGLRNGELFF	TGTGCCAGCAGTCCGGGACTCCGAAACGGGGAGCTGTTTTTT